Sequencing of this T cell receptor (beta chain) was carried out in a study of somatic mutations in cytotoxic T cells in rheumatoid arthritis (dated by TCRdb to 2017 to 2019). The study in broad terms: Before any treatment started and right after they were diagnosed, patients gave peripheral blood samples (less than 33 ml EDTA). The median ages of the patient and control groups were essentially identical. Whether expanded CD8+ T-cell clones in untreated, newly diagnosed rheumatoid arthritis carry somatic mutations was the study question, and clonality was characterized with TCRB deep sequencing. TCRB deep sequencing covered about 60 patients with rheumatoid arthritis along with about 20 healthy controls. Some T-cell populations stained with V beta antibodies were sorted by flow on a FACSAria II or Sony SH800 to nearly 100% purity, with sorted V beta1+ cells additionally subjected to TCRB sequencing. Overall study outcomes, separate from this receptor: In about an eighth of the roughly 60 patients the largest CD8+ clone exceeded 20% of CD8+ cells, and several identical CD8+ TCRB sequences were shared between blood and synovial fluid. CD8+ T-cell clonality in rheumatoid arthritis patients was not significantly different from that in age-matched healthy controls. The antigen targets of the expanded CD8+ clones were unknown, and absence from virus-specific databases did not rule out viral specificity. In patients, CD8+ clonality rose with age (Spearman r=0.49), which was not the case in healthy controls.

CD4+ and CD8+ cells were isolated by positive magnetic bead selection on an AutoMACS, and purity was checked by flow cytometry. Peripheral blood mononuclear cells were isolated by Ficoll-Paque PLUS density gradient separation. Nucleospin Tissue or Tissue XS kits were used to extract DNA from CD4-enriched, CD8-enriched or PBMC samples, and a Qubit 2.0 fluorometer was used for quantification. A remark on this clone: This receptor's antigen is unknown. No clone much larger than this one lies a single base away; base qualities are absent.

Sequencing of TCRB CDR3 was done on genomic DNA with the immunoSEQ assay. On the study's bioinformatics: Published virus-specific TCRB sequences were compared with patient CD8+ clones larger than 1%, and only a few matches were found. Analyses were restricted to productive TCRB rearrangements. A clone was defined by a unique TCRB CDR3 sequence, and clonality was computed as a productive clonality index based on Shannon entropy. The template counts of each clone relative to the total templates per sample were used to calculate repertoire overlap between two samples. A correlation with a Spearman r of 0.55 to 0.65 was found between V-gene usage by flow cytometry and V-gene usage by TCRB sequencing. Imported from immuneACCESS, the table was reduced by TCRdb to in-frame sequences with V and J called. These copies leave out some clones; in studies compared against another copy, an unresolved V gene accounts for under half, and the cause of the remainder is not known. The DNA gave D and trimming, while V, J and clone size come from that table. This sample is represented by 13,000 to 15,000 clones; over 80% of them were singletons. The ten top clones hold under 20% of the sample.

Sequenced: CD4+ T cells sorted from blood. This clonotype originated in a man aged 70 or older with rheumatoid arthritis.

The CDR3 here reads CASSYDSSGNTIYF. The nucleotide sequence reads TGTGCCAGCAGTTACGACAGCTCTGGAAACACCATATATTTT. The chain links TRBV6-5 with TRBJ1-3; the D gene is perhaps TRBD1, on 5 matching bases. V and J are truncated by 2 bases and 0 bases respectively, leaving an intervening sequence of 5 bases. As encoded in the germline V gene, CDR1 is MNHEY while CDR2 is SVGAGI. The CDR3, from cysteine to phenylalanine, totals 14 residues. Here the CDR3 DNA is all that survives: 42 bases in frame from base 1.